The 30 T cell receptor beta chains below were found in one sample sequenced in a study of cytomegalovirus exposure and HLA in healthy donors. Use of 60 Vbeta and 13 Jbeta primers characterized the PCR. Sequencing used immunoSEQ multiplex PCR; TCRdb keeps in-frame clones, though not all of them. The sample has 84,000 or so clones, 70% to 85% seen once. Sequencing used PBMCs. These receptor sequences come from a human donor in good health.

The CDR3: CASSLSLGGGQETQYF. For the CDR3, the DNA is TGCGCCAGCAGCTTGTCACTAGGTGGAGGGCAAGAGACCCAGTACTTC. The chain links TRBV5-1 to TRBJ2-5; maybe TRBD2 (6 bases). This CDR3 contains 16 residues. Germline CDR1 is SGHRS and CDR2 is YFSETQ. Trimming took off 1 base at V and 2 bases at J, with 15 bases between the two ends.

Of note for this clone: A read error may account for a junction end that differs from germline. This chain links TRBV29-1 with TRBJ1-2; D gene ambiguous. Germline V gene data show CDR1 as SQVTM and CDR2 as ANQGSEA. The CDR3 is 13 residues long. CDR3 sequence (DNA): TGCAGCGTTGTAAGGCAGGATTCCTATGGCTACCCCTTC. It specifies CSVVRQDSYGYPF.

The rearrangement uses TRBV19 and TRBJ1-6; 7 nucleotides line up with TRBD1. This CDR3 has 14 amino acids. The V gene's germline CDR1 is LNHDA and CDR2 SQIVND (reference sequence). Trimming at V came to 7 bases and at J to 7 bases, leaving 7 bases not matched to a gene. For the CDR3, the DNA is TGTGCCAGTACTCCGGGACAGAAGAATTCACCCCTCCACTTT. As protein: CASTPGQKNSPLHF. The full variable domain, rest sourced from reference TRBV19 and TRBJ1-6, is DGGITQSPKYLFRKEGQNVTLSCEQNLNHDAMYWYRQDPGQGLRLIYYSQIVNDFQKGDIAEGYSVSREKKESFPLTVTSAQKNPTAFYLCASTPGQKNSPLHFGNGTRLTVT.

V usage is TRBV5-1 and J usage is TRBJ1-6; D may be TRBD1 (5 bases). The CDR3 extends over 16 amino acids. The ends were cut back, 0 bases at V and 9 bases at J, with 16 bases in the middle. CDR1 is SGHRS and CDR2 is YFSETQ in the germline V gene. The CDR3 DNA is TGCGCCAGCAGCTTGGAGACGGGGGTTCGGGGTTCACCCCTCCACTTT. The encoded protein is CASSLETGVRGSPLHF.

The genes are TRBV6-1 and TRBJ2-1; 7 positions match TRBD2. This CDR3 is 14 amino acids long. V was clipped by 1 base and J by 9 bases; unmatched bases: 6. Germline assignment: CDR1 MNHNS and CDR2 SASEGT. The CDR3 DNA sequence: TGTGCCAGCAGTGAAGAGCGGGGAGTGGGTGAGCAGTTCTTC. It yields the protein CASSEERGVGEQFF.

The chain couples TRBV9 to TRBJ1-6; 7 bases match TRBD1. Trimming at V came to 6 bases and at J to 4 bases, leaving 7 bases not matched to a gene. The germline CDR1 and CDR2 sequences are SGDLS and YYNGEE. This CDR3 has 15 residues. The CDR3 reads CASTSGGPYNSPLHF. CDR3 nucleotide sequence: TGTGCCAGCACATCAGGGGGACCTTATAATTCACCCCTCCACTTT.

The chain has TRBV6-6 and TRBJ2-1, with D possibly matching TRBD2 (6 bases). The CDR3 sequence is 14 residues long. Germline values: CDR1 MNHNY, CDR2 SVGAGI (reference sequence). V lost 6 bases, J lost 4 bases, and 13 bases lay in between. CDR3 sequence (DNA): TGTGCCAGCAGCCTGACTAGTTCTTACAATGAGCAGTTCTTC. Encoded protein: CASSLTSSYNEQFF.

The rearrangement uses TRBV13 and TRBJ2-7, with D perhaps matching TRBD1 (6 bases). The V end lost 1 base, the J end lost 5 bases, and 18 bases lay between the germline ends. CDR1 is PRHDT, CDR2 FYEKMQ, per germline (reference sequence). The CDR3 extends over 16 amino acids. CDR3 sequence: CASSLENLGARDEQYF. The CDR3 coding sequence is TGTGCCAGCAGCTTAGAAAATCTGGGGGCTCGTGACGAGCAGTACTTC.

The CDR3 loop is CASGLGGNEKLFF. The CDR3 DNA reads TGTGCCAGTGGCCTGGGGGGGAATGAAAAACTGTTTTTT. The genes are TRBV7-9 and TRBJ1-4, with D tentatively TRBD1 (5 bases). V lost 9 bases to trimming and J lost 5 bases, with 13 bases between them. This CDR3 comprises 13 residues. CDR1 SEHNR and CDR2 FQNEAQ come from the germline V gene (reference sequence).

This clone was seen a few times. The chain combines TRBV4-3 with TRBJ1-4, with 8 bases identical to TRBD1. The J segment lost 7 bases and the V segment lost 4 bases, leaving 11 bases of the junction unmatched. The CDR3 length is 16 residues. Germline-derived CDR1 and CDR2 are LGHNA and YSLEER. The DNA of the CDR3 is TGCGCCAGCAGCCCCGGGAGTGGACAGGGAGGTGAAAAACTGTTTTTT. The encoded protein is CASSPGSGQGGEKLFF.

The CDR3 loop is CASSFTGGSNEKLFF. The CDR3, as DNA: TGTGCCAGCAGCTTTACGGGAGGGTCTAATGAAAAACTGTTTTTT. The chain links TRBV7-6 to TRBJ1-4; D gene ambiguous. The germline V gene encodes CDR1 SGHVS and CDR2 FNYEAQ. The CDR3 extends over 15 amino acids. Trimming stripped 3 bases from V and 3 bases from J, with 11 bases between.

CDR3 bases: TGCGCCAGCAGCTTGGGTAGCGGGGGGTCCCTATACGAGCAGTACTTC. This encodes CASSLGSGGSLYEQYF. V usage is TRBV5-1 and J usage is TRBJ2-5; 10 positions agree with TRBD2. The J call may not be correct, given that the DNA end is closer to TRBJ2-7. This CDR3 contains 16 residues. Per germline, CDR1 SGHRS and CDR2 YFSETQ.

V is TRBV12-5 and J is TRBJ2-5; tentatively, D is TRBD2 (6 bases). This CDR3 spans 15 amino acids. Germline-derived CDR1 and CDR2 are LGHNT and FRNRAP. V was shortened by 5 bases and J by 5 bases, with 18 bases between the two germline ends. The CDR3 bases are TGTGCTAGTGGTCCCCACGGCCAAGGAGGGGAGACCCAGTACTTC. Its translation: CASGPHGQGGETQYF.

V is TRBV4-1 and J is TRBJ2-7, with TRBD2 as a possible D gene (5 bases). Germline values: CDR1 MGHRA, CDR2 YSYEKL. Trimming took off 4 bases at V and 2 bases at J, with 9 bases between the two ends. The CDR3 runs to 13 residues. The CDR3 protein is CASSLEEAYEQYF. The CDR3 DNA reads TGCGCCAGCAGCCTAGAGGAGGCCTACGAGCAGTACTTC.

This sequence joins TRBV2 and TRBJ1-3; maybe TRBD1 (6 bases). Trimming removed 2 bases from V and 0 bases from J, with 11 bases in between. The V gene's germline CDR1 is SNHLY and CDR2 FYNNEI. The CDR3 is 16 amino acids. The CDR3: CASSESGQSSGNTIYF. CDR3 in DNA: TGTGCCAGCAGTGAAAGTGGACAGAGCTCTGGAAACACCATATATTTT. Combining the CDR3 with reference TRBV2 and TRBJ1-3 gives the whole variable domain EPEVTQTPSHQVTQMGQEVILRCVPISNHLYFYWYRQILGQKVEFLVSFYNNEISEKSEIFDDQFSVERPDGSNFTLKIRSTKLEDSAMYFCASSESGQSSGNTIYFGEGSWLTVV.

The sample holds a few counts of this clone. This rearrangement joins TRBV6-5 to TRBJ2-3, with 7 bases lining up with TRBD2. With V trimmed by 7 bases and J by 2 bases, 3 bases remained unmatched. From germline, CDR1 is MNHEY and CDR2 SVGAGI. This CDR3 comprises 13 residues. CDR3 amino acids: CASIGGNTDTQYF. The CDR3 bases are TGTGCCAGCATCGGGGGGAACACAGATACGCAGTATTTT.

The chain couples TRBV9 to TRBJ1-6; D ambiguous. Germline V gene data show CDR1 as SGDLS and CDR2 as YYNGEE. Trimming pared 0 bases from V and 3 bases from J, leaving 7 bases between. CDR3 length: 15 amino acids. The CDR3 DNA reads TGTGCCAGCAGCGTAGAGGAGGGCTATAATTCACCCCTCCACTTT. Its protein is CASSVEEGYNSPLHF.

Written as DNA, the CDR3 is TGTGCCAGCAACCCTCAAGACTCCGGGGACAGGGTCGGCAATGAGCAGTTCTTC. It yields the protein CASNPQDSGDRVGNEQFF. The chain joins TRBV4-2 to TRBJ2-1, with 9 bases matching TRBD1. The junction had 19 bases not matched to a gene; V was cut back by 7 bases and J by 6 bases. Germline values: CDR1 LGHNA, CDR2 YNFKEQ. This CDR3 has 18 amino acids.

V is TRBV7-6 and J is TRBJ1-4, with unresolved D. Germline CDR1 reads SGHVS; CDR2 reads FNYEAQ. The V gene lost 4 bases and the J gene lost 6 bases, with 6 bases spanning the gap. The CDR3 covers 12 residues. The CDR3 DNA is TGTGCCAGCAGCTCGACTGATGAAAAACTGTTTTTT. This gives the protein CASSSTDEKLFF. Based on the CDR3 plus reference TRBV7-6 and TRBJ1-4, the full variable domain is GAGVSQSPRYKVTKRGQDVALRCDPISGHVSLYWYRQALGQGPEFLTYFNYEAQQDKSGLPNDRFSAERPEGSISTLTIQRTEQRDSAMYRCASSSTDEKLFFGSGTQLSVL.

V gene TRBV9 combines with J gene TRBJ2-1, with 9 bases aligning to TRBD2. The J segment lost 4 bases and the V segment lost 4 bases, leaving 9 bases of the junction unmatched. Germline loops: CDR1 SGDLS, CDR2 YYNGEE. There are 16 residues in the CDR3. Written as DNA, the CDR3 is TGTGCCAGCAGCTCCCACATGCGGGGGGGTTACAATGAGCAGTTCTTC. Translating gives CASSSHMRGGYNEQFF.

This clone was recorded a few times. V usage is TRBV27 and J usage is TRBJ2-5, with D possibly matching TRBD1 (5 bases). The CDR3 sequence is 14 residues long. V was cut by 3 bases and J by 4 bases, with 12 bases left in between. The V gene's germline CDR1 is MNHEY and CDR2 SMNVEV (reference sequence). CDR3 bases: TGTGCCAGCAGTTTGGTAGGGGTGGGAGAGACCCAGTACTTC. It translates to CASSLVGVGETQYF.

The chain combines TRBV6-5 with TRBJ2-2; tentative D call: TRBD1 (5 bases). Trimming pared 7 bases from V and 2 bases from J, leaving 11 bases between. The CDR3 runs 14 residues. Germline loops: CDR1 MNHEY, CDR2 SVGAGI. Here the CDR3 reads CASKRQINTGELFF. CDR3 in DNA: TGTGCCAGCAAGAGACAGATAAACACCGGGGAGCTGTTTTTT.

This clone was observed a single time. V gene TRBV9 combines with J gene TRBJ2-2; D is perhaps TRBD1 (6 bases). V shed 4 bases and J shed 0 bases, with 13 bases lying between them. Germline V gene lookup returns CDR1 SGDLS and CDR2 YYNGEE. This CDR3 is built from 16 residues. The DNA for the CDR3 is TGTGCCAGCAGCTACTCCGGGACATCGAACACCGGGGAGCTGTTTTTT. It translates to CASSYSGTSNTGELFF.

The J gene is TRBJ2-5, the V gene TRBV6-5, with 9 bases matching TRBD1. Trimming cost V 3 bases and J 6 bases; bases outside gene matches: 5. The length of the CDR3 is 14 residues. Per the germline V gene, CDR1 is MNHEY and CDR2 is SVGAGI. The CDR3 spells CASSYTGTGKTQYF. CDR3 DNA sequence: TGTGCCAGCAGTTATACCGGGACAGGGAAGACCCAGTACTTC.

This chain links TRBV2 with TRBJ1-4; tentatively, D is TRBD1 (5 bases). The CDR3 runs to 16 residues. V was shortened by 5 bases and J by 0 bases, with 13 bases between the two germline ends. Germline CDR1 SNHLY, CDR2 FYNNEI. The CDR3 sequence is CASSRGTVATNEKLFF. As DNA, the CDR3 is TGTGCCAGCAGTCGCGGGACGGTTGCAACTAATGAAAAACTGTTTTTT.

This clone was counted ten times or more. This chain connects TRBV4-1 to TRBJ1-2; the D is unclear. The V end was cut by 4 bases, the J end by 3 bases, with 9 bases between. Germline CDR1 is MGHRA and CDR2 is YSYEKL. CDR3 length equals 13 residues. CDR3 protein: CASSRIGDYGYTF. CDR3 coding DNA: TGCGCCAGCAGCCGAATCGGGGACTATGGCTACACCTTC.

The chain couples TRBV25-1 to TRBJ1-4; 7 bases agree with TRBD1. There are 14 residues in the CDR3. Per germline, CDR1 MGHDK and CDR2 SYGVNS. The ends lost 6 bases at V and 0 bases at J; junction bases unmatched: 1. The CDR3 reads CASSTGATNEKLFF. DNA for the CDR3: TGTGCCAGCAGCACAGGGGCAACTAATGAAAAACTGTTTTTT.

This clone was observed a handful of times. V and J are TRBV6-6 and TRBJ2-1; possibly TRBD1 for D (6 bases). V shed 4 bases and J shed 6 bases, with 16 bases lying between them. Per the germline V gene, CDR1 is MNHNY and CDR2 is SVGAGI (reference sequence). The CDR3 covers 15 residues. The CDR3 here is CASSSMAGAGNEQFF. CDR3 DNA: TGTGCCAGCAGTTCGATGGCAGGGGCTGGCAATGAGCAGTTCTTC.

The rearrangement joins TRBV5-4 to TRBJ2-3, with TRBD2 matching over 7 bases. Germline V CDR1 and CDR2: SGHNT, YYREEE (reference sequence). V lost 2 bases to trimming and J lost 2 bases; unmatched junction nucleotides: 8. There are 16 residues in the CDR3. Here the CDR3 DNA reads TGTGCCAGCAGCTTAGGACTAGTCGGTTTCACAGATACGCAGTATTTT. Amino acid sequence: CASSLGLVGFTDTQYF.

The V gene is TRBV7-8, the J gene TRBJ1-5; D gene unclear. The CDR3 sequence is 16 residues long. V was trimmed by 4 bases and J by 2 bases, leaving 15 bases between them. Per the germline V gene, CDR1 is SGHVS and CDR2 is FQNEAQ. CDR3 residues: CASSSQPLRGNQPQHF. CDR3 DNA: TGTGCCAGCAGCTCACAACCCCTGCGGGGCAATCAGCCCCAGCATTTT.